This T cell receptor (beta chain) was observed in a study of CD8+CD57+ T cells in acquired aplastic anemia. This clonotype came up a few times. It was genomic DNA that served as the template for profiling TCR beta VDJ and CDR3. Each CDR3 protein gets one entry after TCRdb re-called the reads with MiXCR. There are about 220,000 distinct CDR3 sequences in the sample; roughly 33% occur only once, and 1% to 1.3% lies in the top ten. Trimming removed 6 bases from V and 0 bases from J; junction bases left unmatched: 9. The CDR3 covers 16 residues. The germline V gene has CDR1 MNHNS and CDR2 SASEGT. The sequence derives from a human donor in good health, serving as a control. The genes are TRBV6-1 and TRBJ2-7, with 9 bases that match TRBD2. Sequencing was performed on sorted CD4+, CD8+, or CD8+CD57+ T cells (not recorded which) from PBMCs. The CDR3 DNA reads TGTGCCAGCAGCCAACGGGTAGCGGGGGTCTCCTACGAGCAGTACTTC. The encoded protein is CASSQRVAGVSYEQYF.